This T cell receptor beta chain was recorded in a study of blood T cell repertoires in COVID-19. Study background: Specimens from acute and convalescent COVID-19 originated in the United States, Italy and Spain. T cells, B-cell-depleted T cells, or PBMCs provided the cDNA or gDNA that served as material.

Original data processing: Estimation of nucleated cell counts relied on the amplification of reference gene primers. Repertoires were generated with immunoSEQ multiplex PCR, while TCRdb's copy carries only in-frame clones and drops some. V, J and clone size are those of that table, while D and trimming were read from the DNA. Of around 200,000 clones in the sample, 80% to 90% are singletons; the top ten hold 11%. Germline lookup yields CDR1 SGDLS and CDR2 YYNGEE. The CDR3 sequence is 15 residues long. V lost 4 bases, J lost 0 bases, and 11 bases lay in between. This TCR was recovered from a human donor with active or convalescent COVID-19. The donor label of this sample is uncertain. The chain couples TRBV9 to TRBJ1-3; D is perhaps TRBD1 (5 bases). Sequencing was carried out using peripheral blood. DNA of the CDR3: TGTGCCAGCAGCCCGCAGGGTGGCTCTGGAAACACCATATATTTT. Its protein product is CASSPQGGSGNTIYF.